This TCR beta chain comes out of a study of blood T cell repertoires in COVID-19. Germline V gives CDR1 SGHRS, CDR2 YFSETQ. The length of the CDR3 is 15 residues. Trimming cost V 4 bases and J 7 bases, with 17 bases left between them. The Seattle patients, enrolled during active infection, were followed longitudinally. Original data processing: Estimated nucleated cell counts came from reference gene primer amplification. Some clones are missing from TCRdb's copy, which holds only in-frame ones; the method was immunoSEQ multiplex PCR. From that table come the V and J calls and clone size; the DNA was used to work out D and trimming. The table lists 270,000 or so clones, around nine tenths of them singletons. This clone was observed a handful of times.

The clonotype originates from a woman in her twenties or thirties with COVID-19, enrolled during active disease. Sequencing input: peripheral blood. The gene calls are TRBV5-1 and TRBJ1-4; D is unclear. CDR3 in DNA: TGCGCCAGCAGCCCGGTCGGGGTTGTCGGTGAAAAACTGTTTTTT. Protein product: CASSPVGVVGEKLFF.